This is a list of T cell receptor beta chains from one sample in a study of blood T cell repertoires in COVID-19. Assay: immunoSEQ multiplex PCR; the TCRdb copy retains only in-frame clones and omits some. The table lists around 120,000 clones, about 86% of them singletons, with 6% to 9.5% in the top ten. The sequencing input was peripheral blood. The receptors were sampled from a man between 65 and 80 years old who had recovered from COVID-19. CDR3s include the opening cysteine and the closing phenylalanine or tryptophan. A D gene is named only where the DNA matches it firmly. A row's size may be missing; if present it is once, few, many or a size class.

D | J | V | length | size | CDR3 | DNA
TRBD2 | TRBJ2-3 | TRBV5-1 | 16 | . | CASSPGSGGATDTQYF | TGCGCCAGCAGCCCCGGTAGCGGGGGGGCCACAGATACGCAGTATTTT
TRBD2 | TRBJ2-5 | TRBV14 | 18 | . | CASSRDQTSGGFQETQYF | TGTGCCAGCAGCCGAGACCAGACTAGCGGGGGATTCCAAGAGACCCAGTACTTC
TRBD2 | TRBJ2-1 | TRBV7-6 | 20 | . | CASSLARRTSGRSSYNEQFF | TGTGCCAGCAGCTTAGCGCGGAGGACTAGCGGGCGGAGCTCCTACAATGAGCAGTTCTTC
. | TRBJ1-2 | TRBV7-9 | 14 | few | CASSRPGVPGGYTF | TGTGCCAGCAGCCGACCAGGGGTGCCGGGTGGCTACACCTTC
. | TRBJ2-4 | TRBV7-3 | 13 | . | CASSLTLGNIQYF | TGTGCCAGCAGCTTAACCCTCGGAAACATTCAGTACTTC
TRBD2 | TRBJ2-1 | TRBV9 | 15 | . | CASSLLAGESSEQFF | TGTGCCAGCAGCTTACTAGCGGGAGAATCTAGTGAGCAGTTCTTC
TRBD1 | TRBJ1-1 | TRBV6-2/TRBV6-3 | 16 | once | CASSDRDRGRDTEAFF | TGTGCCAGCAGTGACAGGGACAGGGGAAGGGACACTGAAGCTTTCTTT
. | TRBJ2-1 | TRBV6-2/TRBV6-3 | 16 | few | CASSRRPAREADEQFF | TGTGCCAGCAGTCGAAGACCAGCTCGAGAGGCGGATGAGCAGTTCTTC
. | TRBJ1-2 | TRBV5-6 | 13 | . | CASGERGNYGYTF | TGTGCCAGCGGGGAGAGGGGGAACTATGGCTACACCTTC
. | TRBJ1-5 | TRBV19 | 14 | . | CAIPADRLNQPQHF | TGTGCCATCCCCGCCGACAGACTCAATCAGCCCCAGCATTTT
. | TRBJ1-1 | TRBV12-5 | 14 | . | CASGLAGRDTEAFF | TGTGCTAGTGGTTTGGCAGGGAGGGACACTGAAGCTTTCTTT
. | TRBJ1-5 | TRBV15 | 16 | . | CATSRERTTHDQPQHF | TGTGCCACCAGCAGAGAACGAACGACACATGATCAGCCCCAGCATTTT
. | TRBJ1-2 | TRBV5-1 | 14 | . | CASSQDTANYGYTF | TGCGCCAGCAGTCAGGACACTGCTAACTATGGCTACACCTTC
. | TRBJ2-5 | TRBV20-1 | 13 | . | CSASRDTQETQYF | TGCAGTGCTAGTCGGGACACCCAAGAGACCCAGTACTTC
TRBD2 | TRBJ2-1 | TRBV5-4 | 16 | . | CASSLGVAGAYNEQFF | TGTGCCAGCAGCTTGGGGGTAGCGGGGGCCTACAATGAGCAGTTCTTC
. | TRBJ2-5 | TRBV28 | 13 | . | CASSIPGQETQYF | TGTGCCAGCAGTATACCGGGTCAAGAGACCCAGTACTTC
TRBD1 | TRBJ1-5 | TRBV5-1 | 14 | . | CASSMTGGSQPQHF | TGCGCCAGCAGCATGACAGGGGGCTCCCAGCCCCAGCATTTT
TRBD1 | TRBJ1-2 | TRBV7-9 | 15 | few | CASSTPGQGFSSYTF | TGTGCCAGCAGCACGCCGGGACAGGGTTTTTCGAGCTACACCTTC
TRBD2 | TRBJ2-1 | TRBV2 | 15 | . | CASSSGTSGENEQFF | TGTGCCAGCAGCTCCGGGACTAGCGGGGAGAATGAGCAGTTCTTC
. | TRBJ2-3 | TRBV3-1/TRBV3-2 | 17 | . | CASSQDPAGASNGGQYF | TGTGCCAGCAGCCAAGATCCCGCGGGGGCCTCGAATGGGGGGCAGTATTTT
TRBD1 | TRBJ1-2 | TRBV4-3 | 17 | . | CASSQGWGQEAFYGYTF | TGCGCCAGCAGCCAAGGGTGGGGACAGGAGGCTTTCTATGGCTACACCTTC
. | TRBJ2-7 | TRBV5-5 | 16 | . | CASSPVGLVALDEQYF | TGTGCCAGCAGCCCGGTAGGACTGGTGGCACTCGACGAGCAGTACTTC
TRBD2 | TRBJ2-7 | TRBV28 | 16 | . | CASSLWSTSGRNEQYF | TGTGCCAGCAGTTTATGGTCGACTAGCGGGAGAAACGAGCAGTACTTC
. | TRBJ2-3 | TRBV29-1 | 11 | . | CSVRGTDTQYF | TGCAGCGTTCGGGGGACAGATACGCAGTATTTT
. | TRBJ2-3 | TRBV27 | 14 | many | CASSLSDCTDTQYF | TGTGCCAGCAGTTTATCGGACTGCACAGATACGCAGTATTTT